These 28 T cell receptor beta chains were sequenced from one sample in a study of response to subunit inactivated influenza vaccine. TCRdb called the RT-PCR reads again in MiXCR, with one record for every CDR3 protein. The data contain approximately 520,000 distinct CDR3 sequences, approximately 15% of them singletons. This specimen consisted of CD4+ T cells sorted from PBMCs, obtained roughly 24 months after vaccination. The receptors stem from a man between 50 and 75 years old who received an inactivated influenza vaccine.

The V call is TRBV20-1, the J call TRBJ2-3, with 10 bases aligning to TRBD2. The CDR3 runs to 16 residues. V shed 6 bases and J 2 bases; nucleotides not matched to a gene: 11. Germline V gene sequence: CDR1 DFQATT, CDR2 SNEGSKA (reference sequence). CDR3 sequence (DNA): TGCAGTGCACCCCCCGCAGGGACTAGCGCCACAGATACGCAGTATTTT. Translating it yields CSAPPAGTSATDTQYF.

The chain employs TRBV6-5 and TRBJ2-1; possible D gene TRBD2, 5 bases. The CDR3 is made up of 13 amino acids. The V gene lost 1 base and the J gene lost 9 bases, with 10 bases spanning the gap. Germline V gene lookup returns CDR1 MNHEY and CDR2 SVGAGI. The CDR3 nucleotides read TGTGCCAGCAGTTACTTTCCGGGGAGTGAGCAGTTCTTC. Translated, it gives CASSYFPGSEQFF.

J is TRBJ2-7 and V is TRBV29-1; D possibly corresponds to TRBD1 (6 bases). This CDR3 contains 15 residues. Trimming took off 1 base at V and 7 bases at J, with 20 bases between the two ends. Germline loops: CDR1 SQVTM, CDR2 ANQGSEA. The CDR3 nucleotides are TGCAGCGTTGAAGGAAAGACAGGTAGTTGGGGGGAGCAGTACTTC. Translation gives CSVEGKTGSWGEQYF.

This clonotype was recorded a few times. The rearrangement joins TRBV3-1 to TRBJ2-1, with D tentatively TRBD1 or TRBD2 (6 bases each). CDR1 LGHDT and CDR2 YNNKEL come from the germline V gene (reference sequence). Trimming cost V 5 bases and J 0 bases, with 14 bases left between them. The CDR3 sequence is 16 residues long. The CDR3 is CASSTTTGASYNEQFF. The CDR3 DNA is TGTGCCAGCAGCACGACAACGGGGGCCTCCTACAATGAGCAGTTCTTC.

This clonotype was observed a handful of times. The chain's CDR3 is CASSPGKYSTQYF. The CDR3 nucleotides are TGTGCCAGCAGCCCAGGGAAGTATAGTACCCAGTACTTC. The rearrangement links TRBV3-1 to TRBJ2-5; possibly TRBD1 for D (5 bases). Deletions cut 4 bases from V and 8 bases from J, with 14 bases between. There are 13 residues in the CDR3. The germline V gene has CDR1 LGHDT and CDR2 YNNKEL (reference sequence).

Turning to this clonotype: One base away lies a much larger clone, so this may be a sequencing read error. The chain couples TRBV20-1 to TRBJ2-3; 9 nucleotides line up with TRBD2. CDR1 and CDR2 from the germline V gene are DFQATT and SNEGSKA (reference sequence). Germline trimming cut 2 bases from V and 7 bases from J; bases unmatched to any gene: 7. There are 14 residues in the CDR3. The CDR3 DNA follows: TGCAGTGCTAGATCTAGCGGGGACACGAATACGCAGTATTTT. It translates to CSARSSGDTNTQYF.

The genes are TRBV12-3 or TRBV12-4 and TRBJ1-3; D is perhaps TRBD1 (5 bases). The CDR3 is 14 amino acids. The ends were cut back, 9 bases at V and 0 bases at J, with 12 bases in the middle. CDR3 amino acids: CASPGPFSGNTIYF. The CDR3 bases are TGTGCCAGTCCGGGACCGTTCTCTGGAAACACCATATATTTT.

In this sample, this clonotype turned up a few times. The chain has TRBV4-3 and TRBJ2-4; no definite D call. From germline, CDR1 is LGHNA and CDR2 YSLEER. V gave up 3 bases and J gave up 0 bases, with 6 bases separating them. CDR3 length: 14 amino acids. The DNA of the CDR3 is TGCGCCAGCAGCCACCAGTTAGCCAAAAACATTCAGTACTTC. This encodes CASSHQLAKNIQYF.

This clonotype has only a few counts. The V call is TRBV20-1, the J call TRBJ2-1; TRBD1 aligns across 7 bases. The CDR3 extends over 14 amino acids. The germline V gene encodes CDR1 DFQATT and CDR2 SNEGSKA (reference sequence). V trimming: 5 bases; J trimming: 1 base; junction bases outside the gene matches: 5. DNA for the CDR3: TGCAGTGCTTTGACAGGGAATTCCTACAATGAGCAGTTCTTC. Translated: CSALTGNSYNEQFF.

The table lists this clonotype with a few counts. The chain carries TRBV6-2 or TRBV6-3 and TRBJ2-1; D is uncertain. V lost 2 bases to trimming and J lost 0 bases, with 5 bases between them. The CDR3 consists of 14 residues. In germline, CDR1 is MNHEY, CDR2 SVGEGT. CDR3 nucleotide sequence: TGTGCCAGCAGTTACACGGGCTCCTACAATGAGCAGTTCTTC. This translates into CASSYTGSYNEQFF.

The sample holds a few counts of this clonotype. V usage is TRBV6-5 and J usage is TRBJ1-1; possibly TRBD1 for D (5 bases). The germline CDR1 and CDR2 sequences are MNHEY and SVGAGI. Trimming removed 4 bases from V and 5 bases from J, with 14 bases in between. The CDR3 spans 14 residues. This CDR3 is CASSFRLEGTEAFF. CDR3 DNA sequence: TGTGCCAGCAGTTTTCGGCTCGAGGGGACTGAAGCTTTCTTT.

This clonotype was seen at least ten times. J is TRBJ2-1 and V is TRBV4-3; 7 bases are a match to TRBD1. Germline-derived CDR1 and CDR2 are LGHNA and YSLEER. Unmatched junction bases numbered 2, after V lost 0 bases and J lost 6 bases. The CDR3 covers 14 residues. CDR3 region: CASSQERQGNEQFF. The CDR3 DNA is TGCGCCAGCAGCCAAGAACGACAGGGCAATGAGCAGTTCTTC.

This sequence joins TRBV14 and TRBJ1-3; D remains unclear. Germline V gene lookup returns CDR1 SGHDN and CDR2 FVKESK. The CDR3 spans 12 residues. The V end lost 5 bases, the J end lost 4 bases, and 6 bases lay between the germline ends. For the CDR3, the DNA is TGTGCCAGCAGCGTCCCCGGAAACACCATATATTTT. It specifies CASSVPGNTIYF. The variable domain in full, completed from reference TRBV14 and TRBJ1-3, reads EAGVTQFPSHSVIEKGQTVTLRCDPISGHDNLYWYRRVMGKEIKFLLHFVKESKQDESGMPNNRFLAERTGGTYSTLKVQPAELEDSGVYFCASSVPGNTIYFGEGSWLTVV.

The J gene is TRBJ1-6, the V gene TRBV4-1, with 8 bases lining up with TRBD1. Germline assignment: CDR1 MGHRA and CDR2 YSYEKL. CDR3 length equals 17 residues. Losses at the gene ends were 5 bases for V and 7 bases for J; bases not matched to a gene: 13. In DNA, the CDR3 is TGCGCCAGCAGCTCCCAAACGGACAGGGTGGGGAATTCACCCCTCCACTTT. This sequence encodes CASSSQTDRVGNSPLHF.

The chain uses TRBV20-1 and TRBJ2-1; 7 nucleotides agree with TRBD2. Germline V gives CDR1 DFQATT, CDR2 SNEGSKA (reference sequence). This CDR3 contains 14 residues. The V gene end was trimmed by 7 bases and the J gene end by 2 bases; junction bases not matched to a gene: 8. This CDR3 reads CSVPPGLPYNEQFF. In DNA, the CDR3 is TGCAGTGTTCCACCGGGACTACCCTACAATGAGCAGTTCTTC.

This clonotype was seen a few times. This chain links TRBV12-3 or TRBV12-4 with TRBJ1-2; 8 nucleotides match TRBD1. The CDR3 covers 15 residues. The junction had 10 bases not matched to a gene; V was cut back by 6 bases and J by 4 bases. The CDR3 protein is CASSYTGGSGYGYTF. The CDR3 nucleotides read TGTGCCAGCAGCTACACAGGGGGGAGTGGCTATGGCTACACCTTC.

The chain links TRBV12-3 or TRBV12-4 to TRBJ1-3, with 7 bases lining up with TRBD1. V was pared by 6 bases and J by 5 bases, with 10 bases of the junction left unmatched. The CDR3 has 15 amino acids. For the CDR3, the DNA is TGTGCCAGCAGAATCGGACAGGCCAATCGAAACACCATATATTTT. Its translation is CASRIGQANRNTIYF.

For the CDR3, the DNA is TGTGCCTGGAGTGTAATGGGGGCGGGTCCTGAGCAGTTCTTC. This sequence encodes CAWSVMGAGPEQFF. The V call is TRBV30, the J call TRBJ2-1, with D possibly being TRBD1 (6 bases). Germline values: CDR1 GTSNPN, CDR2 SVGIG (reference sequence). The CDR3 sequence is 14 residues long. Trimming removed 0 bases at V and 9 bases at J, with 15 bases between.

The genes are TRBV5-1 and TRBJ2-1; possibly TRBD1 or TRBD2 for D (5 bases each). V was trimmed by 6 bases and J by 8 bases, leaving 18 bases between them. CDR1 is SGHRS, CDR2 YFSETQ, per germline. This CDR3 has 14 residues. The CDR3 region is CASTGDRGRHEQFF. Here the CDR3 DNA reads TGCGCCAGCACCGGAGATAGGGGACGGCATGAGCAGTTCTTC.

This clonotype was observed a few times. The chain joins TRBV6-5 to TRBJ2-1; 8 bases are a match to TRBD2. The CDR3 totals 14 residues. The V and J ends lost 4 bases and 8 bases, in that order; junction bases with no gene match: 7. Germline lookup yields CDR1 MNHEY and CDR2 SVGAGI. DNA of the CDR3: TGTGCCAGCAGTTCCTGGGGACTAGGCGATGAGCAGTTCTTC. Translation: CASSSWGLGDEQFF.

The rearrangement joins TRBV4-2 to TRBJ1-6; D unclear. CDR1 is LGHNA, CDR2 YNFKEQ, per germline. V was clipped by 1 base and J by 8 bases, with 3 bases between them. The CDR3 totals 12 residues. This CDR3 is CASSQGDSPLHF. The CDR3 DNA is TGTGCCAGCAGCCAAGGGGATTCACCCCTCCACTTT.

This clonotype has just a few counts. This sequence joins TRBV5-1 and TRBJ2-5, with D tentatively TRBD2 (5 bases). Trimming removed 6 bases at V and 4 bases at J, with 10 bases between. The CDR3 is 12 residues long. Germline loops: CDR1 SGHRS, CDR2 YFSETQ. DNA of the CDR3: TGCGCCAGCACCATTGGAGGAGAGACCCAGTACTTC. It specifies CASTIGGETQYF.

A few counts support this clonotype. The chain joins TRBV12-3 or TRBV12-4 to TRBJ1-1; D not resolved. V lost 8 bases and J lost 2, with 12 bases in between. CDR3 size: 13 residues. The CDR3 DNA sequence: TGTGCCAGCTCCCCTATGGAAAACACTGAAGCTTTCTTT. Its protein product is CASSPMENTEAFF.

Notes on this clonotype: Germline is not matched at one junction end, which may reflect a read error. V gene TRBV19 combines with J gene TRBJ2-2; D could derive from TRBD1 or TRBD2 (5 bases each). The CDR3 is 15 amino acids. In germline, CDR1 is LNHDA, CDR2 SQIVND (reference sequence). The CDR3 reads CAISIGDVLTGELFF. In DNA form, the CDR3 reads TGTGCCATTAGTATTGGGGACGTGCTCACCGGGGAGCTGTTTTTT.

The chain combines TRBV15 with TRBJ1-2, with a possible D match to TRBD1 (6 bases). CDR3 length equals 14 residues. V was trimmed by 0 bases and J by 5 bases, leaving 10 bases between them. Germline loops: CDR1 LNHNV, CDR2 YYDKDF (reference sequence). CDR3 bases: TGTGCCACCAGCAGAGATCAGGGGAGGTATGGCTACACCTTC. This translates into CATSRDQGRYGYTF.

This clonotype appeared a few times. The genes are TRBV3-1 and TRBJ1-1; maybe TRBD1 (5 bases). The V gene lost 1 base and the J gene lost 4 bases, with 13 bases spanning the gap. This CDR3 region has 15 residues. CDR1 is LGHDT and CDR2 is YNNKEL in the germline V gene (reference sequence). The CDR3 spells CASSQAVRVATEAFF. The CDR3 DNA reads as TGTGCCAGCAGCCAAGCGGTCAGGGTTGCCACTGAAGCTTTCTTT.

In this sample, this clonotype turned up a few times. V and J are TRBV10-3 and TRBJ2-7; D remains unclear. Germline V gene lookup returns CDR1 ENHRY and CDR2 SYGVKD. The CDR3 length is 12 residues. V was trimmed by 9 bases and J by 0 bases, leaving 9 bases between them. CDR3 amino acids: CAIGTSSYEQYF. The CDR3 DNA follows: TGTGCCATTGGCACAAGCTCCTACGAGCAGTACTTC.

This clonotype came up a few times. The chain joins TRBV5-1 to TRBJ2-5, with D possibly TRBD1 on 5 matching bases. CDR3 length: 13 residues. Germline loops: CDR1 SGHRS, CDR2 YFSETQ. V was pared by 5 bases and J by 4 bases, with 12 bases between. The CDR3 protein is CASSRQLTETQYF. In DNA, the CDR3 is TGCGCCAGCAGTAGACAGTTGACAGAGACCCAGTACTTC.